The source of this T cell receptor beta chain is a study of OX40 agonist ivuxolimab in advanced cancers. Study information: The mean age was approximately 56 years, ranging from about 23 to 85, with 80% to 85% of participants male. General study findings and limits: Some patients who did not respond also had low normalized T-cell clonal expansion. In CD8+ T cells, expanded clones were on average more numerous than in CD4+.

Points on this clone: No antigen is known for it.

TCRdb keeps only in-frame clones here, not all; method: immunoSEQ multiplex PCR. The sample contains more than 100,000 clones, roughly 91% of which appear only once. V was pared by 4 bases and J by 3 bases, with 15 bases between. The CDR3 has 15 amino acids. The germline CDR1 and CDR2 sequences are LGHNT and FRNRAP. The TCR comes from an adult with an advanced solid tumor such as melanoma, head and neck, liver or kidney cancer. Source: CD4+ or CD8+ T cells sorted from blood, taken in a trial of the OX40 agonist ivuxolimab. V is TRBV12-5 and J is TRBJ1-2; D unresolved. CDR3 DNA: TGTGCTAGTGGTTCTGGTGCCCGGGAGGACTATGGCTACACCTTC. It is translated as CASGSGAREDYGYTF.